What follows are 14 T cell receptor beta chains derived from one specimen sequenced in a study of blood T cell repertoires in COVID-19. TCRdb keeps only in-frame clones here, not all; method: immunoSEQ multiplex PCR. The sample consists of 9,000 to 13,000 clones, 80% to 90% of them appearing once. The sample consisted of peripheral blood. These receptors were obtained from a human donor in a cohort sampled during active COVID-19.

This sequence joins TRBV30 and TRBJ2-5, with a possible D match to TRBD2 (5 bases). Trimming took 0 bases from V and 7 from J, leaving 30 bases between them. CDR1 and CDR2 from the germline V gene are GTSNPN and SVGIG (reference sequence). The CDR3 sequence is 19 residues long. The DNA for the CDR3 is TGTGCCTGGAGTGTATTTGAAATCCCGGGAAATTGGGTGCCGGGGACCCAGTACTTC. Residues: CAWSVFEIPGNWVPGTQYF.

The V gene is TRBV10-3, the J gene TRBJ2-7, with D possibly TRBD2 on 6 matching bases. The CDR3 has 17 residues. Germline CDR1 is ENHRY and CDR2 is SYGVKD. Deletions cut 2 bases from V and 2 bases from J, with 19 bases between. The CDR3 loop is CAISEGGMAAGPYEQYF. The CDR3 nucleotides read TGTGCCATCAGTGAGGGGGGGATGGCAGCCGGACCCTACGAGCAGTACTTC.

V and J are TRBV18 and TRBJ2-5, with D possibly being TRBD2 (7 bases). The CDR3 consists of 16 residues. Looked up from germline, CDR1 is KGHSH and CDR2 is LQKENI. Trimming took 4 bases from V and 5 from J, leaving 20 bases between them. CDR3 nucleotide sequence: TGTGCCAGCTCACTACTGAGGGGGAGGGGATACGAGACCCAGTACTTC. It yields the protein CASSLLRGRGYETQYF.

The chain carries TRBV27 and TRBJ1-5; 9 bases agree with TRBD1. CDR1 is MNHEY and CDR2 is SMNVEV in the germline V gene (reference sequence). The V gene end was trimmed by 3 bases and the J gene end by 6 bases; junction bases not matched to a gene: 3. This CDR3 contains 14 residues. The CDR3 is CASSFRQGGQPQHF. The CDR3 DNA follows: TGTGCCAGCAGTTTTCGACAGGGGGGTCAGCCCCAGCATTTT.

The chain combines TRBV3-1 (or the pseudogene TRBV3-2) with TRBJ1-3; D is possibly TRBD1 (6 bases). Trimming took off 7 bases at V and 4 bases at J, with 11 bases between the two ends. The CDR3 loop spans 13 amino acids. Germline V gives CDR1 LGHDT, CDR2 YNNKEL (reference sequence). The CDR3 region has the DNA TGTGCCAGCACCTACGGACAGGGAAACACCATATATTTT. Residues: CASTYGQGNTIYF.

This clone was recorded once. The chain carries TRBV3-1 (or the pseudogene TRBV3-2) and TRBJ2-4; 7 nucleotides agree with TRBD1. The CDR3 runs to 17 residues. The V segment lost 3 bases and the J segment 2 bases; nucleotides outside the gene matches: 10. Germline V gene data show CDR1 as LGHDT and CDR2 as YNNKEL (reference sequence). The CDR3 DNA follows: TGTGCCAGCAGCCAGGACTTCCAGACAGGGACCAAAAACATTCAGTACTTC. It yields the protein CASSQDFQTGTKNIQYF.

In nucleotides, the CDR3 is TGTGCCAGTGGATCTAGCGGCCCTTACAATGAGCAGTTCTTC. Its protein is CASGSSGPYNEQFF. This sequence joins TRBV19 and TRBJ2-1; 7 nucleotides align to TRBD2. Trimming cost V 8 bases and J 4 bases; bases outside gene matches: 8. Germline-derived CDR1 and CDR2 are LNHDA and SQIVND (reference sequence). The CDR3 covers 14 residues.

The CDR3 is CASSRDWGYNEQFF. The CDR3 region has the DNA TGTGCCAGCAGTCGGGACTGGGGGTACAATGAGCAGTTCTTC. This chain joins TRBV6-5 and TRBJ2-1; possible D gene TRBD2, 6 bases. With 5 bases removed from V and 4 bases from J, the gap between germline ends came to 12 bases. Looked up from germline, CDR1 is MNHEY and CDR2 is SVGAGI. The CDR3 totals 14 residues.

The rearrangement joins TRBV6-6 to TRBJ2-5; TRBD2 agrees at 7 bases. The CDR3 runs to 14 residues. V shed 6 bases and J 5 bases; nucleotides not matched to a gene: 9. CDR1 MNHNY and CDR2 SVGAGI come from the germline V gene (reference sequence). The DNA for the CDR3 is TGTGCCAGCAGCCCCCCGGGGGGTTTGGAGACCCAGTACTTC. It specifies CASSPPGGLETQYF.

V usage is TRBV18 and J usage is TRBJ1-2; the match to TRBD1 covers 7 bases. The CDR3 sequence is 14 residues long. Germline V gene data show CDR1 as KGHSH and CDR2 as LQKENI. V gave up 6 bases and J gave up 10 bases; unmatched junction bases: 14. This chain's CDR3 is CASSPSLRQGDYTF. The CDR3 nucleotides read TGTGCCAGCTCCCCCTCTCTACGACAGGGCGACTACACCTTC.

This clone was seen just once. This chain uses TRBV6-5 with TRBJ2-3; D may be TRBD2 (6 bases). Germline lookup yields CDR1 MNHEY and CDR2 SVGAGI. This CDR3 spans 13 amino acids. Trimming took 8 bases from V and 4 from J, leaving 13 bases between them. The CDR3 region has the DNA TGTGCCAGCGCCCGGGGGTTCTCAGATACGCAGTATTTT. Protein: CASARGFSDTQYF.

The chain carries TRBV9 and TRBJ2-5, with 8 bases lining up with TRBD1. The germline V gene encodes CDR1 SGDLS and CDR2 YYNGEE. There are 15 residues in the CDR3. V trimming: 4 bases; J trimming: 5 bases; junction bases outside the gene matches: 10. CDR3 bases: TGTGCCAGCAGCCCTTGGACAGGGACCCTGGAGACCCAGTACTTC. It translates to CASSPWTGTLETQYF.

V gene TRBV12-5 combines with J gene TRBJ2-5, with 10 bases identical to TRBD2. CDR3 size: 14 residues. Looked up from germline, CDR1 is LGHNT and CDR2 is FRNRAP. V lost 8 bases to trimming and J lost 5 bases; unmatched junction nucleotides: 8. The CDR3 DNA reads as TGTGCTAGTTCGTGGGCAGCGGGGGGGGAGACCCAGTACTTC. Residues: CASSWAAGGETQYF.

This CDR3 reads CAITGTHSTGELFF. The CDR3 region has the DNA TGTGCCATCACGGGGACTCACTCCACCGGGGAGCTGTTTTTT. The chain couples TRBV10-3 to TRBJ2-2; TRBD2 might be the D (6 bases). In germline, CDR1 is ENHRY, CDR2 SYGVKD. V was pared by 7 bases and J by 4 bases, with 13 bases between. This CDR3 is 14 amino acids long.